The rows below give T cell receptor beta chains drawn from one sample of a study of identical twins. TCRdb re-analysed the 5' RACE reads in MiXCR, keeping a single row per CDR3 protein. The profile shows more than 350,000 distinct CDR3 sequences, roughly 9% of them singletons. Sequenced material: naive T cells sorted from blood. These receptor sequences come from a woman in her forties or fifties in good health. The CDR3 runs from the conserved cysteine through the conserved F or W. The order of the fields is J gene, clone size, D gene, V gene, CDR3 DNA, CDR3 protein. A D gene is named only where the DNA matches it firmly. Some rows mark clone size as missing; the rest say once, few, many or name a class of expanded clone.

TRBJ2-1 many - TRBV5-1 TGCGCCAGCAGCCCCCCCAACAATGAGCAGTTCTTC CASSPPNNEQFF
TRBJ1-1 - TRBD1 TRBV5-1 TGCGCCAGCAGCTTGACGGGACAGCTGAACACTGAAGCTTTCTTT CASSLTGQLNTEAFF
TRBJ1-2 few - TRBV12-3/TRBV12-4 TGTGCCAGCAGTTTGGCGGGGTCTAACTATGGCTACACCTTC CASSLAGSNYGYTF
TRBJ2-3 - - TRBV11-3 TGTGCCAGCACCCTATGGACCACCACAGATACGCAGTATTTT CASTLWTTTDTQYF
TRBJ2-1 many - TRBV12-3/TRBV12-4 TGTGCCAGCAGTCACTCCGGGGCCCTAAGTGAGCAGTTCTTC CASSHSGALSEQFF
TRBJ2-2 many - TRBV30 TGTGCCTGGAGTGTCAGCGGGCTACACACCGGGGAGCTGTTTTTT CAWSVSGLHTGELFF
TRBJ2-2 many - TRBV3-1 TGTGCCAGCAGCCAAGATTCAGAGATTTGGACGGCCGGGGAGCTGTTTTTT CASSQDSEIWTAGELFF
TRBJ1-4 - - TRBV6-5 TGTGCCAGCAGTCGAAACTCAGGGCGGGTCTATTCAGATATTAGTGAAAAACTGTTTTTT CASSRNSGRVYSDISEKLFF
TRBJ2-1 - TRBD2 TRBV7-9 TGTGCCAGCAGCCCTAGCGGATTGAGCTCCTACAATGAGCAGTTCTTC CASSPSGLSSYNEQFF
TRBJ2-3 many TRBD2 TRBV7-9 TGTGCCACCTCGACTAGCGGGAGGGACACAGATACGCAGTATTTT CATSTSGRDTDTQYF
TRBJ1-2 - - TRBV3-1 TGTGCCAGCAGCCAGTTCTATGGCTACACCTTC CASSQFYGYTF
TRBJ2-5 many - TRBV29-1 TGCAGCGTTGGCCACCTCCAAGAGACCCAGTACTTC CSVGHLQETQYF
TRBJ1-1 many - TRBV6-5 TGTGCCAGCAGTTTTTACACTGAAGCTTTCTTT CASSFYTEAFF
TRBJ2-5 - - TRBV5-5 TGTGCCAGCAGCTTTATGGGTAGAGAGACCCAGTACTTC CASSFMGRETQYF
TRBJ1-1 - - TRBV5-1 TGCGCCAGCAGTATAGCCAACACTGAAGCTTTCTTT CASSIANTEAFF
TRBJ1-1 many TRBD1 TRBV12-3/TRBV12-4 TGTGCCAGCACCCTAGGGGGGGACAGGGGGCGCATAGCTTTCTTT CASTLGGDRGRIAFF
TRBJ2-3 few TRBD2 TRBV7-8 TGTGCCAGCAGCGCATACGCCCCCTGGACTAGCGGGAGAACAGATACGCAGTATTTT CASSAYAPWTSGRTDTQYF
TRBJ2-7 - - TRBV6-5 TGTGCCAGCAGCATGAGGCGACCCTCCTACGAGCAGTACTTC CASSMRRPSYEQYF
TRBJ2-1 many TRBD1 TRBV20-1 TGCAGTGCTACCCCCGGAAAGGGGGCGTACCCCAATGAGCAGTTCTTC CSATPGKGAYPNEQFF
TRBJ2-3 - TRBD2 TRBV12-5 TGTGCTAGTGGCCTCCCCAGCGGGAGGGTCCCAGATACGCAGTATTTT CASGLPSGRVPDTQYF
TRBJ1-3 few - TRBV3-1 TGTGCCAGCAGCCAAGTTGGGAGGCTCTCTGGAAACACCATATATTTT CASSQVGRLSGNTIYF
TRBJ1-1 few - TRBV11-2 TGTGCCAGCAGCACTCTAGGACGGGAAGAGAAAGCTTTCTTT CASSTLGREEKAFF
TRBJ2-1 few - TRBV6-1 TGTGCCAGCAGTGAATATAAGGGAGACGAGCAGTTCTTC CASSEYKGDEQFF
TRBJ2-1 few - TRBV5-1 TGCGCCAGCAGTGCCCCGGGGAACAATGAGCAGTTCTTC CASSAPGNNEQFF
TRBJ2-7 few TRBD1 TRBV2 TGTGCCAGCAGGCCCGGGACAGGGGGAACCTACGAGCAGTACTTC CASRPGTGGTYEQYF
TRBJ1-5 - - TRBV29-1 TGCAGCGTTGTTGTATCGGGAAACAATCAGCCCCAGCATTTT CSVVVSGNNQPQHF
TRBJ2-5 few - TRBV27 TGTGCCAGCAGTTTCGGGGTGGAAGAGACCCAGTACTTC CASSFGVEETQYF
TRBJ1-1 many TRBD1 TRBV4-1 TGCGCCAGCAGCCCCCAATCCGGGACAGAAAGGGGGACTGAAGCTTTCTTT CASSPQSGTERGTEAFF
TRBJ2-2 - - TRBV9 TGTGCCAGCAGCGTAATGGCAGAGAACACCGGGGAGCTGTTTTTT CASSVMAENTGELFF
TRBJ2-2 many TRBD1 TRBV10-3 TGTGCCATCACCCCCCGGGACAGGGAGACCGGGGAGCTGTTTTTT CAITPRDRETGELFF
TRBJ2-1 many - TRBV7-9 TGTGCCAGCAGCCCCACAAAAACCCCCTACAATGAGCAGTTCTTC CASSPTKTPYNEQFF
TRBJ2-7 many - TRBV7-9 TGTGCCAGCAGTCTCCCCGCTGGGGAGCAGTACTTC CASSLPAGEQYF
TRBJ2-1 many TRBD2 TRBV6-1 TGTGCCAGCAGTGAAGGGGCCGGACTAGGGTGGAATGAGCAGTTCTTC CASSEGAGLGWNEQFF
TRBJ2-3 few - TRBV9 TGTGCCAGCAGCGTTGAGCTAAACACAGATACGCAGTATTTT CASSVELNTDTQYF
TRBJ1-1 - - TRBV3-1 TGTGCCAGCAGCCAAGATAGGGCAGGCGGGAACACTGAAGCTTTCTTT CASSQDRAGGNTEAFF
TRBJ2-1 - - TRBV10-1 TGCGCCAGCAGTGAAGGGCTAAGCTCCTACAATGAGCAGTTCTTC CASSEGLSSYNEQFF
TRBJ2-3 many - TRBV18 TGTGCCAGCTCACCACCGGGACTCAGCACAGATACGCAGTATTTT CASSPPGLSTDTQYF
TRBJ2-5 many TRBD2 TRBV5-1 TGTGCCAGCAGTTCGGGACTAGCGCAAGAGACCCAGTACTTC CASSSGLAQETQYF
TRBJ2-2 - - TRBV6-5 TGTGCCAGCAGTTACTATCCCAGCGGACAAACCGGGGAGCTGTTTTTT CASSYYPSGQTGELFF
TRBJ1-1 - - TRBV4-1 TGCGCCAGCAGCCAACAGGGGAGGGCTTTCTTT CASSQQGRAFF
TRBJ2-1 - TRBD2 TRBV4-1 TGCGCCAGCAGCCAAGTCCCTGGCGGCGGGAGAATATCCTACAATGAGCAGTTCTTC CASSQVPGGGRISYNEQFF
TRBJ1-2 few TRBD1 TRBV3-1 TGTGCCAGCAGCCGCCTCGACAGGGCTGGCTACACCTTC CASSRLDRAGYTF